The 25 T cell receptor beta chains below come from one sample, sequenced in a study of vaccination effects on CD4 cells after COVID-19. Method: immunoSEQ multiplex PCR; TCRdb's copy keeps in-frame clones and lacks some. The sample consists of just over 30,000 clones, roughly 62% of them appearing once. No antigen has been assigned to these receptors. Sequencing followed a ViraFEST assay step that expanded antigen-specific CD4+ T cells with viral peptide pools. Investigators separated out CD4+ T cells once around nine days of culture had passed. The source material was CD4+ T cells from PBMCs cultured with HCoV-229E spike peptides, sampled before COVID-19 vaccination. Every receptor here comes from a human donor who received a COVID-19 vaccine.

The chain employs TRBV19 and TRBJ1-2; D call uncertain. CDR3 length equals 13 residues. Germline CDR1 is LNHDA and CDR2 is SQIVND (reference sequence). V was shortened by 3 bases and J by 6 bases, with 11 bases between the two germline ends. The CDR3 bases are TGTGCCAGTAGTATGGGCAGGAGCGATGGCTACACCTTC. This sequence encodes CASSMGRSDGYTF.

DNA of the CDR3: TGTGCCAGCAGGGTAGGGATTAGCAATCAGCCCCAGCATTTT. Protein product: CASRVGISNQPQHF. This chain links TRBV2 with TRBJ1-5, with D hard to call. The V and J ends lost 6 bases and 0 bases respectively, with 9 bases between them. CDR1 SNHLY and CDR2 FYNNEI come from the germline V gene. The CDR3 spans 14 residues.

The chain is built from TRBV27 and TRBJ2-4; D unresolved. The CDR3 runs to 14 residues. In germline, CDR1 is MNHEY, CDR2 SMNVEV (reference sequence). V lost 6 bases to trimming and J lost 6 bases, with 15 bases between them. CDR3 in amino acids: CASSTPPALNIQYF. The CDR3 DNA is TGTGCCAGCAGCACCCCGCCGGCCCTAAACATTCAGTACTTC.

The chain joins TRBV6-5 to TRBJ1-3; D gene ambiguous. V was pared by 7 bases and J by 0 bases, with 13 bases between. Germline CDR1 and CDR2: MNHEY and SVGAGI. The CDR3 sequence is 15 residues long. The CDR3 bases are TGTGCCAGCAAGAGGGCGTCAACCTCTGGAAACACCATATATTTT. It is translated as CASKRASTSGNTIYF.

The count of this clone is one. The rearrangement joins TRBV19 to TRBJ1-3; a possible D gene is TRBD1 (5 bases). The CDR3 consists of 16 residues. The V end was cut by 0 bases, the J end by 8 bases, with 17 bases between. CDR1 and CDR2 from the germline V gene are LNHDA and SQIVND (reference sequence). Written as DNA, the CDR3 is TGTGCCAGTAGTATAGATCCGGGGGGAAGAGCGGACACCATATATTTT. Its translation is CASSIDPGGRADTIYF.

This chain connects TRBV18 to TRBJ1-3; possibly TRBD1 for D (5 bases). CDR3 length equals 16 residues. The V and J ends lost 4 bases and 0 bases respectively, with 13 bases between them. Germline V gene data show CDR1 as KGHSH and CDR2 as LQKENI. The DNA for the CDR3 is TGTGCCAGCTCACAAAACGGGGACCCCTCTGGAAACACCATATATTTT. Translated: CASSQNGDPSGNTIYF.

The rearrangement uses TRBV5-6 and TRBJ2-1; a possible D gene is TRBD1 (6 bases). Trimming cost V 0 bases and J 4 bases, with 14 bases left between them. CDR3 length: 16 residues. Germline V gene data show CDR1 as SGHDT and CDR2 as YYEEEE. CDR3 DNA: TGTGCCAGCAGCTTGGCCGGACAGACCCTTTACAATGAGCAGTTCTTC. Translated: CASSLAGQTLYNEQFF.

V gene TRBV4-1 combines with J gene TRBJ2-3; D may be TRBD2 (7 bases). Germline V CDR1 and CDR2: MGHRA, YSYEKL. CDR3 length: 16 residues. The V end lost 3 bases, the J end lost 3 bases, and 16 bases lay between the germline ends. CDR3 coding DNA: TGCGCCAGCAGCCAGGACAGCGGGACGTGGACAGATACGCAGTATTTT. Its protein product is CASSQDSGTWTDTQYF.

V is TRBV5-1 and J is TRBJ2-7; D assignment may be TRBD1 or TRBD2 (5 bases each). Germline loops: CDR1 SGHRS, CDR2 YFSETQ. The V gene lost 0 bases and the J gene lost 2 bases, with 21 bases spanning the gap. CDR3 length: 18 residues. CDR3 region: CASSLGGTSHRTTYEQYF. CDR3 DNA sequence: TGCGCCAGCAGCTTGGGGGGGACCAGTCACAGGACGACCTACGAGCAGTACTTC.

The CDR3 DNA reads as TGTGCCAGCAGCTTGTTGCACAGGGGCCTCTTTTCCTACGAGCAGTACTTC. It encodes CASSLLHRGLFSYEQYF. The chain carries TRBV7-6 and TRBJ2-7; TRBD1 matches at 7 bases. The CDR3 contains 17 residues. V shed 3 bases and J 1 base; nucleotides not matched to a gene: 12. The germline V gene encodes CDR1 SGHVS and CDR2 FNYEAQ.

J is TRBJ1-5 and V is TRBV4-1; D gene uncertain. Per the germline V gene, CDR1 is MGHRA and CDR2 is YSYEKL. V lost 4 bases and J 2 bases, leaving 18 bases between the germline ends. The CDR3 runs to 17 residues. This CDR3 is CASSPGFARERNQPQHF. CDR3 nucleotide sequence: TGCGCCAGCAGCCCGGGTTTTGCCCGAGAACGCAATCAGCCCCAGCATTTT.

This chain connects TRBV28 to TRBJ2-3, with D maybe TRBD2 (6 bases). V lost 5 bases and J 1 base, leaving 19 bases between the germline ends. CDR1 is MDHEN and CDR2 is SYDVKM in the germline V gene. This CDR3 is built from 17 residues. CDR3 sequence reads: CASSTSSGVTGTDTQYF. The CDR3 nucleotides are TGTGCCAGCAGTACATCCTCGGGAGTTACTGGCACAGATACGCAGTATTTT.

The chain combines TRBV5-1 with TRBJ1-1, with D perhaps TRBD1 (5 bases). From germline, CDR1 is SGHRS and CDR2 YFSETQ. V gave up 5 bases and J gave up 3 bases, with 14 bases separating them. The CDR3 runs to 14 residues. CDR3 protein: CASSVGGGDTEAFF. The CDR3 DNA is TGCGCCAGCAGTGTAGGCGGAGGGGACACTGAAGCTTTCTTT.

The V call is TRBV10-3, the J call TRBJ2-1; no clear D. V lost 7 bases and J 4 bases, leaving 11 bases between the germline ends. CDR1 ENHRY and CDR2 SYGVKD come from the germline V gene. The CDR3 totals 13 residues. The CDR3 DNA follows: TGTGCCATCAACTCGGACGGATACAATGAGCAGTTCTTC. It codes for CAINSDGYNEQFF.

CDR3 DNA sequence: TGTGCCAGCAGCCTGGGACAGAGACTTGAAGCTTTCTTT. This encodes CASSLGQRLEAFF. The chain links TRBV6-2 or TRBV6-3 to TRBJ1-1; 7 bases fit TRBD1. Germline values: CDR1 MNHEY, CDR2 SVGEGT. CDR3 length: 13 amino acids. V lost 6 bases, J lost 7 bases, and 8 bases stayed unmatched.

J is TRBJ2-3 and V is TRBV2; D unresolved. V was clipped by 5 bases and J by 7 bases, with 13 bases between them. CDR1 is SNHLY, CDR2 FYNNEI, per germline. The CDR3 loop spans 13 amino acids. CDR3: CASSPSVGYTQYF. CDR3 sequence (DNA): TGTGCCAGCAGTCCTTCTGTAGGGTATACGCAGTATTTT.

The chain carries TRBV5-1 and TRBJ1-1; D perhaps matches TRBD1 (5 bases). In germline, CDR1 is SGHRS, CDR2 YFSETQ. Trimming pared 1 base from V and 5 bases from J, leaving 9 bases between. CDR3 size: 13 residues. This chain's CDR3 is CASSLQGETEAFF. CDR3 DNA: TGCGCCAGCAGCTTGCAAGGGGAGACTGAAGCTTTCTTT.

The V gene is TRBV2, the J gene TRBJ1-3; D not certain. V was pared by 3 bases and J by 8 bases, with 14 bases between. The CDR3 covers 14 residues. From germline, CDR1 is SNHLY and CDR2 FYNNEI. The DNA for the CDR3 is TGTGCCAGCAGTGACCCCCCCCCAGTGGACACCATATATTTT. Its protein product is CASSDPPPVDTIYF.

This clone was observed a few times. The chain couples TRBV10-3 to TRBJ1-1, with D hard to call. V was clipped by 0 bases and J by 5 bases, with 4 bases between them. CDR3 size: 12 residues. CDR1 is ENHRY, CDR2 SYGVKD, per germline. CDR3 DNA: TGTGCCATCAGTGAGTCAGCTACTGAAGCTTTCTTT. As protein: CAISESATEAFF.

The table lists this clone with a few counts. The J gene is TRBJ1-5, the V gene TRBV9; no firm D call. V shed 0 bases and J shed 4 bases, with 8 bases lying between them. Germline values: CDR1 SGDLS, CDR2 YYNGEE. The CDR3 has 14 residues. The CDR3 spells CASSVGTANQPQHF. As DNA, the CDR3 is TGTGCCAGCAGCGTAGGGACGGCTAATCAGCCCCAGCATTTT.

V and J are TRBV10-3 and TRBJ2-1; 14 bases map to TRBD2. CDR3 size: 15 residues. CDR1 is ENHRY, CDR2 SYGVKD, per germline. V dropped 7 bases and J dropped 10; count of bases not matched to a gene: 9. The CDR3: CAITAGTSGRQEQFF. CDR3 DNA sequence: TGTGCCATCACGGCCGGGACTAGCGGGAGACAAGAGCAGTTCTTC.

The chain employs TRBV2 and TRBJ2-3; 7 bases align to TRBD2. Trimming removed 6 bases from V and 2 bases from J; junction bases left unmatched: 5. The germline gives CDR1 SNHLY, CDR2 FYNNEI. The CDR3 has 14 amino acids. CDR3 coding DNA: TGTGCCAGCAGACCCCGGGACTACACAGATACGCAGTATTTT. It yields the protein CASRPRDYTDTQYF.

The chain couples TRBV9 to TRBJ2-5; 7 bases are shared with TRBD2. Unmatched junction bases numbered 9, after V lost 4 bases and J lost 3 bases. The CDR3 spans 15 residues. Germline V gene data show CDR1 as SGDLS and CDR2 as YYNGEE. CDR3 in DNA: TGTGCCAGCAGCACCTCGGGGGGTCCGAAAGAGACCCAGTACTTC. Its protein product is CASSTSGGPKETQYF.

This chain uses TRBV19 with TRBJ1-2, with TRBD1 as a possible D gene (5 bases). The CDR3 contains 14 residues. The ends were cut back, 9 bases at V and 4 bases at J, with 18 bases in the middle. Germline V gives CDR1 LNHDA, CDR2 SQIVND (reference sequence). Here the CDR3 DNA reads TGTGCCAGCACGTTCCTGGGGACCGGCTATGGCTACACCTTC. Encoded protein: CASTFLGTGYGYTF.

The J gene is TRBJ2-1, the V gene TRBV25-1, with D possibly matching TRBD1 (6 bases). The V gene lost 8 bases and the J gene lost 4 bases, with 15 bases spanning the gap. Germline assignment: CDR1 MGHDK and CDR2 SYGVNS. The CDR3 consists of 14 residues. This chain's CDR3 is CASLSGQTYNEQFF. The DNA for the CDR3 is TGTGCCAGCCTCTCAGGACAGACTTACAATGAGCAGTTCTTC.